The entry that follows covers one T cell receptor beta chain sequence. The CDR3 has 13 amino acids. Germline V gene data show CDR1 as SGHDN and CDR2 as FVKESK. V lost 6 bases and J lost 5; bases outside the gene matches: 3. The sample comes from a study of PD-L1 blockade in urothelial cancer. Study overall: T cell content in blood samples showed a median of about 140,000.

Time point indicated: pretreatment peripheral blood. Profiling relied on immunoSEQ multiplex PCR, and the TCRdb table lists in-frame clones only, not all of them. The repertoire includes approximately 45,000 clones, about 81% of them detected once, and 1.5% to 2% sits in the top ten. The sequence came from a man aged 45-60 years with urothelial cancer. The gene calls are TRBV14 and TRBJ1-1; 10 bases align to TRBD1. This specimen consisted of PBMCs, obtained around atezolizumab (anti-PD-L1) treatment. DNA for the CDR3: TGTGCCAGCAGAGGGACAGGGGAAACTGAAGCTTTCTTT. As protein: CASRGTGETEAFF.